These 16 T cell receptor beta chains came from one sample sequenced in a study of beta chain features in type 1 diabetes. What was sequenced were expressed TCRB transcripts, since all of the isolated RNA had been reverse transcribed. Produced via immunoSEQ multiplex PCR; TCRdb's table is partial and in-frame only. The table includes around 450,000 clones, about an eighth detected once. The sample consisted of naive CD4+ T cells from blood. The receptors here all came from a young woman in good health.

The genes are TRBV6-5 and TRBJ2-6; D not certain. CDR3 size: 15 residues. Germline lookup yields CDR1 MNHEY and CDR2 SVGAGI. With 2 bases removed from V and 0 bases from J, the gap between germline ends came to 5 bases. The CDR3 spells CASSYRVSGANVLTF. CDR3 sequence (DNA): TGTGCCAGCAGTTACCGAGTCTCTGGGGCCAACGTCCTGACTTTC.

The sample holds a few counts of this clone. Other DNA sequences within the sample encode an identical CDR3. This sequence joins TRBV29-1 and TRBJ2-3; D is unclear. CDR3 length equals 11 residues. V lost 4 bases, J lost 1 base, and 3 bases lay in between. The germline V gene has CDR1 SQVTM and CDR2 ANQGSEA. Written as DNA, the CDR3 is TGCAGCGTTGCGGGCACAGATACGCAGTATTTT. Translated: CSVAGTDTQYF.

This clone was seen more than once but under ten times. The chain combines TRBV5-1 with TRBJ1-2, with D hard to call. The germline V and J ends were trimmed by 7 bases and 8 bases, with 15 bases remaining between them. CDR1 is SGHRS, CDR2 YFSETQ, per germline. CDR3 length: 12 residues. The CDR3 bases are TGCGCCAGCTCAGAATCTCAGGAGGGCTACACCTTC. Its translation: CASSESQEGYTF.

This clone was seen only a few times. The likely explanation is a read error, given a far larger clone one base away. This rearrangement joins TRBV11-1 to TRBJ2-3, with D uncertain. CDR1 is SGHAT and CDR2 is FQDESV in the germline V gene (reference sequence). V was shortened by 4 bases and J by 2 bases, with 1 base between the two germline ends. This CDR3 region has 11 residues. This chain's CDR3 is CASSSTDTQYF. The DNA for the CDR3 is TGTGCCAGCAGCTCCACAGATACGCAGTATTTT.

V gene TRBV5-1 combines with J gene TRBJ2-5, with 7 positions matching TRBD2. The CDR3 contains 15 residues. In germline, CDR1 is SGHRS, CDR2 YFSETQ. The V gene end was trimmed by 6 bases and the J gene end by 0 bases; junction bases not matched to a gene: 8. The CDR3 bases are TGCGCCAGCACCCGAGGGGCGGGGGACCAAGAGACCCAGTACTTC. Its protein product is CASTRGAGDQETQYF.

This clone has only a few counts. This sequence joins TRBV7-2 and TRBJ2-2, with D possibly matching TRBD2 (5 bases). The CDR3 runs to 16 residues. The germline V gene encodes CDR1 SGHTA and CDR2 FQGNSA. V was cut by 6 bases and J by 0 bases, with 14 bases left in between. The CDR3 nucleotides are TGTGCCAGCAGTTGGGCTAGCCCAACGAACACCGGGGAGCTGTTTTTT. Translation gives CASSWASPTNTGELFF.

The chain recombines TRBV4-1 with TRBJ2-2, with D perhaps being TRBD1 or TRBD2 (5 bases each). CDR1 and CDR2 (germline): MGHRA, YSYEKL. The CDR3 totals 14 residues. Trimming stripped 0 bases from V and 6 bases from J, with 8 bases between. For the CDR3, the DNA is TGCGCCAGCAGCCAAGAGGGGGTTCCCGGGGAGCTGTTTTTT. This gives the protein CASSQEGVPGELFF.

This clone has more than one count but fewer than ten. V is TRBV12-5 and J is TRBJ2-5; the D call may be TRBD1 or TRBD2 (5 bases each). CDR1 and CDR2 (germline): LGHNT, FRNRAP. This CDR3 comprises 15 residues. Trimming took off 6 bases at V and 5 bases at J, with 19 bases between the two ends. CDR3: CASGRGWGVSETQYF. The CDR3 DNA reads as TGTGCTAGTGGCCGGGGCTGGGGCGTCTCGGAGACCCAGTACTTC.

This sequence joins TRBV30 and TRBJ1-3; perhaps TRBD1 as D (6 bases). This CDR3 is 15 amino acids long. Trimming took off 3 bases at V and 0 bases at J, with 12 bases between the two ends. Germline assignment: CDR1 GTSNPN and CDR2 SVGIG (reference sequence). CDR3 sequence reads: CAWRLSGASGNTIYF. In nucleotides, the CDR3 is TGTGCCTGGAGACTTTCAGGGGCCTCTGGAAACACCATATATTTT.

This clone was observed a single time. V is TRBV5-6 and J is TRBJ2-7, with D perhaps TRBD1 (6 bases). CDR3 length equals 17 residues. In germline, CDR1 is SGHDT, CDR2 YYEEEE. V was clipped by 3 bases and J by 5 bases, with 24 bases between them. CDR3: CASSSLSSWSGDNEQYF. As DNA, the CDR3 is TGTGCCAGCAGCTCTTTATCCTCTTGGTCAGGGGACAACGAGCAGTACTTC.

This clone occurred a few times. The V and J genes are TRBV7-2 and TRBJ2-6; no reliable D call. This CDR3 comprises 18 residues. The germline V gene encodes CDR1 SGHTA and CDR2 FQGNSA. Trimming shortened V by 2 bases and J by 0 bases, and 14 bases separated the two germline ends. DNA for the CDR3: TGTGCCAGCAGCTTAAATAGTTTGGCGAGCTCTGGGGCCAACGTCCTGACTTTC. It translates to CASSLNSLASSGANVLTF.

This chain links TRBV7-2 with TRBJ2-1, with a possible D match to TRBD2 (6 bases). This CDR3 is 16 amino acids long. Trimming cost V 3 bases and J 6 bases, with 18 bases left between them. Germline V CDR1 and CDR2: SGHTA, FQGNSA. CDR3 sequence: CASSLVGLVPFNEQFF. DNA for the CDR3: TGTGCCAGCAGCTTGGTGGGACTGGTCCCGTTCAATGAGCAGTTCTTC.

This clone occurred a few times. J is TRBJ2-1 and V is TRBV4-2, with 10 bases identical to TRBD2. The CDR3 contains 15 residues. Germline V CDR1 and CDR2: LGHNA, YNFKEQ. V was clipped by 2 bases and J by 3 bases; unmatched bases: 1. CDR3 nucleotide sequence: TGTGCCAGCAGCCAACTAGCGGGGGACTACAATGAGCAGTTCTTC. Translation gives CASSQLAGDYNEQFF.

V gene TRBV7-2 combines with J gene TRBJ2-3; TRBD2 matches at 7 bases. V shed 0 bases, J shed 5 bases, and the junction held 5 bases outside the gene matches. This CDR3 contains 15 residues. CDR1 is SGHTA, CDR2 FQGNSA, per germline. The CDR3 sequence: CASSLAAGREDTQYF. Written as DNA, the CDR3 is TGTGCCAGCAGCTTAGCAGCGGGGCGGGAAGATACGCAGTATTTT. The full variable domain, in which reference TRBV7-2 and TRBJ2-3 provide the parts outside the CDR3, is GAGVSQSPSNKVTEKGKDVELRCDPISGHTALYWYRQSLGQGLEFLIYFQGNSAPDKSGLPSDRFSAERTGGSVSTLTIQRTQQEDSAVYLCASSLAAGREDTQYFGPGTRLTVL.

The V call is TRBV29-1, the J call TRBJ1-2; D may be TRBD1 (5 bases). The CDR3 is made up of 13 amino acids. V was trimmed by 6 bases and J by 8 bases, leaving 19 bases between them. Germline values: CDR1 SQVTM, CDR2 ANQGSEA. The CDR3 sequence is CSVVLQGQIGYTF. As DNA, the CDR3 is TGCAGCGTAGTCCTCCAGGGCCAGATAGGCTACACCTTC.

With respect to this clone: Other DNA variants within this sample encode the same CDR3. The J gene is TRBJ2-5, the V gene TRBV28; no clear D. Trimming shortened V by 3 bases and J by 5 bases, and 4 bases separated the two germline ends. The CDR3 has 11 amino acids. CDR1 and CDR2 from the germline V gene are MDHEN and SYDVKM. The CDR3 loop reads CASSFRETQYF. The CDR3 coding sequence is TGTGCCAGCAGTTTCAGGGAGACCCAGTACTTC.